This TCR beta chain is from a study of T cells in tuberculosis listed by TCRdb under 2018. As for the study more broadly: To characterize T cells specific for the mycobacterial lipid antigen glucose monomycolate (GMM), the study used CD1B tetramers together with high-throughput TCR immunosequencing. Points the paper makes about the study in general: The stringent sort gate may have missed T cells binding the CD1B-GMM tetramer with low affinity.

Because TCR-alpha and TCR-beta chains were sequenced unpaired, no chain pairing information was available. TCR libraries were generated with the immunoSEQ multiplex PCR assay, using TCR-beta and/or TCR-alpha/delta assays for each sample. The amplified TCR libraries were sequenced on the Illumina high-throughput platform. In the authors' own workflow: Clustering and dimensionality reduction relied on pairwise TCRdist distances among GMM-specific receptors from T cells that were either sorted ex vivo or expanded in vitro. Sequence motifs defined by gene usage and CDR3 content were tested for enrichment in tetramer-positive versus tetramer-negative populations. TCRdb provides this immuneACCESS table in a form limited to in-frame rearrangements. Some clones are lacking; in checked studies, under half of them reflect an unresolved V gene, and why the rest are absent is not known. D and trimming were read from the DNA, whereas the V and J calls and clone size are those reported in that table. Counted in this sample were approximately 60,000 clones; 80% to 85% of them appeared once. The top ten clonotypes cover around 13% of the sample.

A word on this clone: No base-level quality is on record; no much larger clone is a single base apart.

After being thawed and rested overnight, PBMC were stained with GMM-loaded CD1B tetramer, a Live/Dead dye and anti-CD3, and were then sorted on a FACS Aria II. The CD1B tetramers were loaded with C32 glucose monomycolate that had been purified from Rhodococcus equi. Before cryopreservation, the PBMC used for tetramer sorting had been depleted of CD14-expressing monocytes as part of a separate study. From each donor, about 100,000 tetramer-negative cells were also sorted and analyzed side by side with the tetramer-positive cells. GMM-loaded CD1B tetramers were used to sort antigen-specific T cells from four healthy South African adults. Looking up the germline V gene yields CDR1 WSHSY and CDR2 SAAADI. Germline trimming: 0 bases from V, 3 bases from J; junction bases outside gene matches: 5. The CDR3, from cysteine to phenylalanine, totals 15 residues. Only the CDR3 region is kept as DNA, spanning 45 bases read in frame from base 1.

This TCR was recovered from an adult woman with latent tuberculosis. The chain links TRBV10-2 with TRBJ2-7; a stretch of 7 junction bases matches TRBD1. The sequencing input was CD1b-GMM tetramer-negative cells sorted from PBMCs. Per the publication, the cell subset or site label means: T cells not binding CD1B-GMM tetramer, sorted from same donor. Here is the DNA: TGCGCCAGCAGTGAGTCGTCCCCAGGGGGCTACGAGCAGTACTTC. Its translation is CASSESSPGGYEQYF.